The 9 T cell receptor beta chains in this list originate from one sample, sequenced in a study of T-cell memory formation after mild COVID-19. TCRdb reanalysed the 5' RACE reads using MiXCR and keeps one entry per CDR3 protein. The table has around 200,000 distinct CDR3 sequences, around 9.1% seen once. Sample: PBMCs or a T cell subset sorted from them (not recorded which). These receptors came from a man between 18 and 35 years old who had mild COVID-19 (a few samples of this study predate the infection). Cell type and time point are not known.

The chain joins TRBV20-1 to TRBJ2-3; possible D gene TRBD2, 6 bases. V lost 6 bases, J lost 6 bases, and 16 bases lay in between. This CDR3 contains 13 residues. The germline gives CDR1 DFQATT, CDR2 SNEGSKA (reference sequence). DNA for the CDR3: TGCAGTGCCGACGGAGACCGGGGGGATACGCAGTATTTT. Protein sequence: CSADGDRGDTQYF.

The V and J genes are TRBV2 and TRBJ2-5; the match to TRBD2 covers 8 bases. The CDR3 has 14 amino acids. J gave up 1 base and V 8 bases, and 6 bases lay outside the gene matches. Germline V lookup: CDR1 SNHLY, CDR2 FYNNEI. The CDR3 region is CASVVGGAQETQYF. Here the CDR3 DNA reads TGTGCCAGCGTCGTCGGGGGGGCCCAAGAGACCCAGTACTTC.

This clonotype has only a few counts. The chain recombines TRBV5-6 with TRBJ2-7, with 12 bases fitting TRBD1. V lost 4 bases, J lost 2 bases, and 10 bases stayed unmatched. Germline assignment: CDR1 SGHDT and CDR2 YYEEEE. The CDR3 is 17 residues long. CDR3 in amino acids: CASSLGPGTGGPYEQYV. The CDR3 coding sequence is TGTGCCAGCAGCCTGGGACCAGGGACAGGGGGCCCCTACGAGCAGTACGTC.

The chain has TRBV20-1 and TRBJ1-3; D is undetermined. Trimming shortened V by 7 bases and J by 3 bases, and 13 bases separated the two germline ends. The CDR3 is 13 residues long. Germline V gene lookup returns CDR1 DFQATT and CDR2 SNEGSKA (reference sequence). The CDR3 DNA is TGCAGTGGAAGGGAAGGGTATGGAAACACCATATATTTT. Residues: CSGREGYGNTIYF.

This chain joins TRBV29-1 and TRBJ1-4, with D possibly TRBD1 on 6 matching bases. V lost 2 bases and J 7 bases, leaving 14 bases between the germline ends. Germline-derived CDR1 and CDR2 are SQVTM and ANQGSEA. The length of the CDR3 is 14 residues. CDR3 region: CSVEIGGHFEKLFF. The DNA for the CDR3 is TGCAGCGTTGAAATTGGGGGACACTTTGAAAAACTGTTTTTT.

This clonotype has more than one count but fewer than ten. The chain carries TRBV7-2 and TRBJ2-2, with TRBD2 as a possible D gene (5 bases). Trimming left V 1 base short and J 5 bases short, with 8 bases between. The CDR3 is 14 amino acids. CDR1 is SGHTA and CDR2 is FQGNSA in the germline V gene. The CDR3 region has the DNA TGTGCCAGCAGCTTAGGAGGGATTACCGGGGAGCTGTTTTTT. It translates to CASSLGGITGELFF.

This clonotype was detected ten times or more. The chain employs TRBV5-1 and TRBJ1-1; D gene unclear. This CDR3 comprises 13 residues. Trimming took 7 bases from V and 1 from J, leaving 11 bases between them. From germline, CDR1 is SGHRS and CDR2 YFSETQ. The CDR3 here is CASQSDPNTEAFF. CDR3 DNA: TGCGCCAGCCAAAGTGATCCGAACACTGAAGCTTTCTTT.

This clonotype was seen repeatedly, ten times or more. The chain joins TRBV12-3 or TRBV12-4 to TRBJ2-1; TRBD1 aligns across 9 bases. V lost 7 bases to trimming and J lost 6 bases; unmatched junction nucleotides: 10. The CDR3 spans 15 residues. Here the CDR3 DNA reads TGTGCCAGCACCCTAGACAGGGGGAGGGGCAATGAGCAGTTCTTC. This encodes CASTLDRGRGNEQFF.

This sequence joins TRBV15 and TRBJ2-5; 7 positions agree with TRBD2. The CDR3 runs to 12 residues. V lost 7 bases, J lost 5 bases, and 4 bases stayed unmatched. The germline V gene has CDR1 LNHNV and CDR2 YYDKDF (reference sequence). The CDR3 sequence: CATNDGRETQYF. Here the CDR3 DNA reads TGTGCCACCAATGACGGGAGGGAGACCCAGTACTTC.